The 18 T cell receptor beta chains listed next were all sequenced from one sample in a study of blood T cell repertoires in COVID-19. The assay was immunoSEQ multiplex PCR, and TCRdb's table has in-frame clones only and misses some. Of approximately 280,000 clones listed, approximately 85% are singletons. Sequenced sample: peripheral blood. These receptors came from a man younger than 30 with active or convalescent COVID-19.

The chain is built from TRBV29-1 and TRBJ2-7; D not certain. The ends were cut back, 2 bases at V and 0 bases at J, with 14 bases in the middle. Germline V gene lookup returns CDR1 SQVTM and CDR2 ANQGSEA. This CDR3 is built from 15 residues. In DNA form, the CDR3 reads TGCAGCGTTGAAATGGCAGGCGACAACTCCTACGAGCAGTACTTC. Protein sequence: CSVEMAGDNSYEQYF.

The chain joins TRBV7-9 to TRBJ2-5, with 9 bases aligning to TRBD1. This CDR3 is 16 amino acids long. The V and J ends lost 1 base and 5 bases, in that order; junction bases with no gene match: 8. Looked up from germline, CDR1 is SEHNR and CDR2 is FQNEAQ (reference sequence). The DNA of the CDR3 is TGTGCCAGCAGCTTAGGACCCGGGACAGGGATCGAGACCCAGTACTTC. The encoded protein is CASSLGPGTGIETQYF.

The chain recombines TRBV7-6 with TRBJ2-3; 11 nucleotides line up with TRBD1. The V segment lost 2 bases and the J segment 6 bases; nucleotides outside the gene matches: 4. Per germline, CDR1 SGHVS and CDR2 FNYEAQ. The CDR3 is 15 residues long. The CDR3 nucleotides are TGTGCCAGCAGCTTACCGGGACAGGGGGGGGATACGCAGTATTTT. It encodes CASSLPGQGGDTQYF.

CDR3 sequence: CASSPETGSEQYF. The CDR3 DNA reads as TGTGCCAGCAGTCCAGAGACGGGATCCGAGCAGTACTTC. The chain is built from TRBV6-5 and TRBJ2-7; the D gene is possibly TRBD2 (5 bases). This CDR3 is built from 13 residues. V was pared by 5 bases and J by 6 bases, with 14 bases between. Germline V gene data show CDR1 as MNHEY and CDR2 as SVGAGI.

CDR3 sequence: CASSPLVGVNTEAFF. DNA for the CDR3: TGTGCCAGCTCTCCCCTTGTAGGGGTCAACACTGAAGCTTTCTTT. The V gene is TRBV18, the J gene TRBJ1-1, with D tentatively TRBD1 (5 bases). From germline, CDR1 is KGHSH and CDR2 LQKENI. Trimming took off 6 bases at V and 2 bases at J, with 16 bases between the two ends. This CDR3 is built from 15 residues. The full variable domain, in which reference TRBV18 and TRBJ1-1 provide the parts outside the CDR3, is NAGVMQNPRHLVRRRGQEARLRCSPMKGHSHVYWYRQLPEEGLKFMVYLQKENIIDESGMPKERFSAEFPKEGPSILRIQQVVRGDSAAYFCASSPLVGVNTEAFFGQGTRLTVV.

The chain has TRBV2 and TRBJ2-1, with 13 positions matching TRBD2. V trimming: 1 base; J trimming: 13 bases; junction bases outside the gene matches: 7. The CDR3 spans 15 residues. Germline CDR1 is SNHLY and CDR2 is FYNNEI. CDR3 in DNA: TGTGCCAGCAGTGAAGAACTAGCGGGGGGGCCGGGACAGTTCTTC. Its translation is CASSEELAGGPGQFF.

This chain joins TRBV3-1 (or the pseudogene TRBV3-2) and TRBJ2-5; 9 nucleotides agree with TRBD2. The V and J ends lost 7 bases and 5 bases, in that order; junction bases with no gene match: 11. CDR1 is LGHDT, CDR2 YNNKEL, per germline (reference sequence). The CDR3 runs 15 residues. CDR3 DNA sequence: TGTGCCAGCATGGCGGGGGGGCTTCGGTCGGAGACCCAGTACTTC. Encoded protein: CASMAGGLRSETQYF.

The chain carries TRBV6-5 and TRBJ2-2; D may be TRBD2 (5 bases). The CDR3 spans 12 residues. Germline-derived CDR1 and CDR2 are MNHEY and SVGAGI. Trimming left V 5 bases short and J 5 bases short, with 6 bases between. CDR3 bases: TGTGCCAGCAGTCGGGGAACCGGGGAGCTGTTTTTT. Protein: CASSRGTGELFF.

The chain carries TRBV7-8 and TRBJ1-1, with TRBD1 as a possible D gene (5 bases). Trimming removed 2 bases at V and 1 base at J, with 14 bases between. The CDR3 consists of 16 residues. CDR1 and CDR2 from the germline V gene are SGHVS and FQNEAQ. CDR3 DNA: TGTGCCAGCAGCTTATTGGGTCCAGGGTCGAACACTGAAGCTTTCTTT. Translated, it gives CASSLLGPGSNTEAFF.

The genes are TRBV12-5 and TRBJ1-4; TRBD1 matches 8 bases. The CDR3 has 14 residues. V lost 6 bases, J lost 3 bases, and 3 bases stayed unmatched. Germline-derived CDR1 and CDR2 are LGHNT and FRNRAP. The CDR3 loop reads CASGPTGANEKLFF. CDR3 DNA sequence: TGTGCTAGTGGGCCGACAGGGGCTAATGAAAAACTGTTTTTT.

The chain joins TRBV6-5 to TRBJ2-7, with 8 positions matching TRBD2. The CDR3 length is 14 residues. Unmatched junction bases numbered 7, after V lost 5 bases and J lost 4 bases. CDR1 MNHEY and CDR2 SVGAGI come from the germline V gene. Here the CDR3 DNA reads TGTGCCAGCAGTATTGGACTAGCTGAGTACGAGCAGTACTTC. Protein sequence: CASSIGLAEYEQYF.

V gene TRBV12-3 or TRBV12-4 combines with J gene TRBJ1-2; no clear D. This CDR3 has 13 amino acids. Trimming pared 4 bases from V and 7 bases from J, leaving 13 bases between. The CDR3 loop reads CASSSPGKPGYTF. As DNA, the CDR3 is TGTGCCAGCAGTTCTCCGGGGAAACCTGGCTACACCTTC.

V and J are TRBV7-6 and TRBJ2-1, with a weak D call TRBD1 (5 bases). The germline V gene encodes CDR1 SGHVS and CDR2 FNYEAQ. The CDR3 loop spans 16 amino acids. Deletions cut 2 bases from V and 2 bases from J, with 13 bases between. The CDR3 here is CASSLFGRVPYNEQFF. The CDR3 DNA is TGTGCCAGCAGCTTATTTGGCAGGGTGCCCTACAATGAGCAGTTCTTC.

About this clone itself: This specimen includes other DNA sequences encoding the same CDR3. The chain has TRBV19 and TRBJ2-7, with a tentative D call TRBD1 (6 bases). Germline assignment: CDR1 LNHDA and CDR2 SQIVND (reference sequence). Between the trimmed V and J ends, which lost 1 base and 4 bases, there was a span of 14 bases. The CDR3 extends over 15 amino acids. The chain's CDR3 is CASSIGPGTSYEQYF. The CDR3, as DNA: TGTGCCAGTAGTATAGGGCCGGGGACATCGTACGAGCAGTACTTC.

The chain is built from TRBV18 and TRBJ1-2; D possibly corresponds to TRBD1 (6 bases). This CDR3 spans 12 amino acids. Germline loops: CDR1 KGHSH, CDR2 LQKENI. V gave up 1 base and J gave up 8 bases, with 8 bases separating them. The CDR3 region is CASSPQGGGYTF. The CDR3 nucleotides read TGTGCCAGCTCACCACAAGGGGGAGGCTACACCTTC.

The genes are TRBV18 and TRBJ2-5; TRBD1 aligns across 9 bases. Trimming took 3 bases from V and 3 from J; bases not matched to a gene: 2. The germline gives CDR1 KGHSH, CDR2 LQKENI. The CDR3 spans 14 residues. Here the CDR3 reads CASSPGQGKETQYF. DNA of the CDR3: TGTGCCAGCTCACCCGGACAGGGGAAAGAGACCCAGTACTTC.

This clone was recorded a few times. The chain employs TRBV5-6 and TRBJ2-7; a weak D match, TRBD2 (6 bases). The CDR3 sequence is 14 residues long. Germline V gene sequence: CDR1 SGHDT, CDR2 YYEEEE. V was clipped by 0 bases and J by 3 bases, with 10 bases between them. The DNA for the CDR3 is TGTGCCAGCAGCTTGGTAGCGGCCGACTACGAGCAGTACTTC. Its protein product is CASSLVAADYEQYF.

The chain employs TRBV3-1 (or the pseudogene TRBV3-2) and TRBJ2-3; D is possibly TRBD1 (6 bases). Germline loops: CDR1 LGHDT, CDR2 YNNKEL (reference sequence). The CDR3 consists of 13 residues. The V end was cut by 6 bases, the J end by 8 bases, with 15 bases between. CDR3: CASRTGSLGTQYF. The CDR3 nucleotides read TGTGCCAGCAGAACAGGGAGCCTGGGTACGCAGTATTTT.